A selection of T cell receptor beta chains follows, all from one sample in a study of cytomegalovirus exposure and HLA in healthy donors. Only in-frame clones appear in the TCRdb table, and some are missing; sequencing was by immunoSEQ multiplex PCR. The table lists under 150,000 clones, about two thirds of them singletons, with less than 3.5% in the top ten. Source material: PBMCs. The source of these receptors is a human donor in good health. Both conserved end residues are part of each CDR3. D genes are given only for firm matches. A row's size may be missing; if present it is once, few, many or a size class.

clone_size d_call j_call v_call cdr3_nt cdr3_aa
- TRBD2 TRBJ2-5 TRBV7-2 TGTGCCAGCAGCTTAGGGGGGTACGGGAGGGCCGCGCGGGGAGGGACCCAGTACTTC CASSLGGYGRAARGGTQYF
- TRBD2 TRBJ2-3 TRBV5-1 TGCGCCAGCAGCCGGGGGGGTAGCACAGATACGCAGTATTTT CASSRGGSTDTQYF
- - TRBJ2-1 TRBV21-1 TGTGCCAGCAGCAAGGCACCAGCGGGACGCTCCTACAATGAGCAGTTCTTC CASSKAPAGRSYNEQFF
few TRBD1 TRBJ2-1 TRBV6-5 TGTGCCAGTGGGGACAGGGGCCATGAGCAGTTCTTC CASGDRGHEQFF
once TRBD1 TRBJ2-7 TRBV19 TGTGCCAGTACCCCGATTGCAGGGGGCGGGTACGAGCAGTACTTC CASTPIAGGGYEQYF
- - TRBJ1-6 TRBV6-5 TGTGCCAGCAGTTACTCCAGGGTTACGAATTCACCCCTCCACTTT CASSYSRVTNSPLHF
- - TRBJ2-2 TRBV6-4 TGTGCCAGCAGTGAGTCGGGGACCGGGGAGCTGTTTTTT CASSESGTGELFF
- TRBD2 TRBJ2-7 TRBV18 TGTGCCAGCTCACCCAAAGCGGGAGGGTCGGGCGAGCAGTACTTC CASSPKAGGSGEQYF
- TRBD2 TRBJ2-7 TRBV9 TGTGCCAGCAGCGTAGGGGAGGGGAGCTCCTACGAGCAGTACTTC CASSVGEGSSYEQYF
- - TRBJ1-2 TRBV7-2 TGTGCCAGCAGCCACCTAGCTGCTAACTATGGCTACACCTTC CASSHLAANYGYTF
- - TRBJ1-2 TRBV4-3 TGCGCCAGCAGCTTGAGTTGGGGGCTCGGGGGCTACACCTTC CASSLSWGLGGYTF
- TRBD1 TRBJ2-6 TRBV9 TGTGCCAGCAGCTGGACAGGGGCGGGGGCCAACGTCCTGACTTTC CASSWTGAGANVLTF
- TRBD1 TRBJ2-7 TRBV5-1 TGCGCCAGCAGCCATCACCGGGACAGGGTCAACGAGCAGTACTTC CASSHHRDRVNEQYF
- TRBD2 TRBJ2-1 TRBV7-2 TGTGCCAGCAGCTTAAAGCGGGGGGCAGGTGAGCAGTTCTTC CASSLKRGAGEQFF
- TRBD1 TRBJ1-2 TRBV5-1 TGCGCCAGCAGCGGCGGGACAGGGGGGGTCGCCTATGGCTACACCTTC CASSGGTGGVAYGYTF
- - TRBJ2-2 TRBV9 TGTGCCAGCAGCGTAACGAGTCTTCGTAGGGGGGGGGAGCTGTTTTTT CASSVTSLRRGGELFF
- TRBD2 TRBJ2-4 TRBV7-6 TGTGCCAGCAGCCAAACTAGCGGGGGGATCAAAAACATTCAGTACTTC CASSQTSGGIKNIQYF
- TRBD2 TRBJ2-3 TRBV18 TGTGCCAGCTCACCGTCGGCGGGAGGTCTTCTGCCAGATACGCAGTATTTT CASSPSAGGLLPDTQYF
- - TRBJ2-2 TRBV30 TGTGCCTGGGATTTGTTGGGAGGAGTAGGGGAGCTGTTTTTT CAWDLLGGVGELFF
few TRBD2 TRBJ2-3 TRBV7-9 TGTGCCAGCAGCCCCGGACTAGCGGGGCCCACAGATACGCAGTATTTT CASSPGLAGPTDTQYF
once TRBD1 TRBJ1-6 TRBV6-4 TGTGCCAGCAGTCCGACAGGGAGCAATTCACCCCTCCACTTT CASSPTGSNSPLHF
- TRBD1 TRBJ2-7 TRBV6-1 TGTGCCAGCAGTGAAGCGTGGACAGGGGGGTACGAGCAGTACTTC CASSEAWTGGYEQYF
- - TRBJ2-7 TRBV10-1 TGCGCCAGCAGTGAGTCGAGCTCATGCGAGCAGTACTTC CASSESSSCEQYF
- TRBD1 TRBJ2-2 TRBV25-1 TGTGCCAGCAGTACCCGGACAGGGGGCACCGGGGAGCTGTTTTTT CASSTRTGGTGELFF